Shown below are 8 T cell receptor beta chains from a single sample sequenced in a study of shared clonotypes between healthy human individuals. Profiling relied on immunoSEQ multiplex PCR, and the TCRdb table lists in-frame clones only, not all of them. This table has 1.6 million or so clones, roughly 95% appearing once. The sample was naive CD4+ T cells sorted from blood. Indicated subset: CD45RA+ positively selected. These receptors all stem from a man aged 25-45 years in good health.

The V call is TRBV6-5, the J call TRBJ1-4; D unclear. Looked up from germline, CDR1 is MNHEY and CDR2 is SVGAGI. The V end lost 1 base, the J end lost 6 bases, and 9 bases lay between the germline ends. CDR3 length: 14 amino acids. The CDR3 loop reads CASSYFPSDEKLFF. CDR3 nucleotides: TGTGCCAGCAGTTACTTTCCCTCTGATGAAAAACTGTTTTTT.

The V gene is TRBV14, the J gene TRBJ1-3, with D unresolved. Trimming removed 3 bases at V and 0 bases at J, with 9 bases between. This CDR3 has 15 residues. CDR1 and CDR2 (germline): SGHDN, FVKESK. The CDR3 here is CASSHLNPSGNTIYF. DNA of the CDR3: TGTGCCAGCAGCCACCTCAATCCCTCTGGAAACACCATATATTTT.

The chain is built from TRBV7-9 and TRBJ2-1, with 11 nucleotides matching TRBD2. CDR1 is SEHNR and CDR2 is FQNEAQ in the germline V gene (reference sequence). The CDR3 extends over 16 amino acids. J lost 6 bases, V lost 0 bases, and 4 bases had no gene match. Here the CDR3 DNA reads TGTGCCAGCAGCTTAGCGCCCGGGACTAGCGGCAATGAGCAGTTCTTC. It yields the protein CASSLAPGTSGNEQFF.

The V gene is TRBV27, the J gene TRBJ1-5, with a tentative D call TRBD1 (6 bases). Trimming stripped 1 base from V and 6 bases from J, with 16 bases between. The CDR3 loop spans 16 amino acids. The germline V gene has CDR1 MNHEY and CDR2 SMNVEV (reference sequence). CDR3 sequence: CASSLFGDQGSQPQHF. CDR3 nucleotide sequence: TGTGCCAGCAGTTTATTTGGAGACCAGGGGAGTCAGCCCCAGCATTTT.

This chain links TRBV10-3 with TRBJ1-5; 7 positions agree with TRBD1. Germline V CDR1 and CDR2: ENHRY, SYGVKD. The CDR3 loop spans 13 amino acids. The V segment lost 2 bases and the J segment 8 bases; nucleotides outside the gene matches: 3. CDR3 in amino acids: CAISETGEEPQHF. The DNA for the CDR3 is TGTGCCATCAGTGAGACAGGGGAAGAGCCCCAGCATTTT.

V usage is TRBV5-6 and J usage is TRBJ2-1; 7 bases agree with TRBD2. The ends lost 7 bases at V and 7 bases at J; junction bases unmatched: 14. This CDR3 comprises 15 residues. The germline CDR1 and CDR2 sequences are SGHDT and YYEEEE. The CDR3 protein is CASGKVMAGVNEQFF. The CDR3 DNA reads TGTGCCAGCGGCAAGGTCATGGCGGGAGTGAATGAGCAGTTCTTC.

The chain combines TRBV5-6 with TRBJ2-5; D perhaps matches TRBD1 (6 bases). Trimming removed 1 base from V and 2 bases from J, with 12 bases in between. The CDR3 extends over 15 amino acids. Germline assignment: CDR1 SGHDT and CDR2 YYEEEE. In DNA, the CDR3 is TGTGCCAGCAGCTTGTTCTGGCAGGGGCAAGAGACCCAGTACTTC. It specifies CASSLFWQGQETQYF.

This clone has just one count. The V call is TRBV27, the J call TRBJ1-5; no reliable D call. This CDR3 contains 15 residues. Trimming left V 5 bases short and J 9 bases short, with 20 bases between. The germline V gene encodes CDR1 MNHEY and CDR2 SMNVEV (reference sequence). This CDR3 reads CASSPLGEGGWPQHF. CDR3 nucleotide sequence: TGTGCCAGCAGTCCCCTCGGGGAGGGTGGGTGGCCCCAGCATTTT.